Here is one T cell receptor (beta chain) with its context. Antigen specificity is unknown. Quantitative 5'-RACE with molecular barcodes produced the TCR beta libraries. TCRdb re-called the 5' RACE reads with MiXCR, one entry per CDR3 protein. Of about 840,000 distinct CDR3 sequences in the sample, approximately 12% were seen once. The record originates from a study of CD8 T cells in ankylosing spondylitis. The CDR3 has 14 amino acids. CDR1 and CDR2 (germline): SGHTA, FQGNSA. V gave up 5 bases and J gave up 0 bases, with 9 bases separating them. Study conclusions and caveats: Seemingly distinctive of ankylosing spondylitis blood was a TCR beta motif formed by eight highly homologous variants. Disease-linked clones were reportedly significantly enriched in matched ankylosing spondylitis synovial fluid. Past studies reported some motif variants in reactive arthritis synovial fluid and blood.

This chain links TRBV7-2 with TRBJ2-3; D is uncertain. The source material was blood, either unsorted or a sorted T cell fraction (not recorded which). This receptor was taken from a male donor with ankylosing spondylitis. The CDR3 DNA reads as TGTGCCAGCAGCACCCGACCTAGCACAGATACGCAGTATTTT. It is translated as CASSTRPSTDTQYF.